Listed below are T cell receptor beta chains from one sample, sequenced in a study of blood T cells in healthy people across ages. TCRdb re-analysed the 5' RACE reads in MiXCR, keeping a single row per CDR3 protein. Of about 830,000 distinct CDR3 sequences listed, about 62% are singletons. The sequenced sample was blood. The receptors here all came from a man aged 25 to 45 in good health. CDR3s include the opening cysteine and the closing phenylalanine or tryptophan. D genes are given only for firm matches. Size is stated for part of the rows, as once, few or many counts, or as a class when the clone is expanded.

D: .
J: TRBJ1-4
V: TRBV7-9
size: .
CDR3: CASSQSSATNEKLFF
DNA: TGTGCCAGCAGCCAGAGTTCTGCAACTAATGAAAAACTGTTTTTT

D: TRBD2
J: TRBJ2-1
V: TRBV10-3
size: .
CDR3: CAIAEREKDNEQFF
DNA: TGTGCCATCGCGGAGCGGGAGAAGGATAATGAGCAGTTCTTC

D: TRBD2
J: TRBJ2-4
V: TRBV29-1
size: .
CDR3: CSVTSGGTKNIQYF
DNA: TGCAGCGTGACTAGCGGGGGAACCAAAAACATTCAGTACTTC

D: .
J: TRBJ2-1
V: TRBV29-1
size: .
CDR3: CSAGHTDEQFF
DNA: TGCAGCGCGGGACATACCGATGAGCAGTTCTTC

D: .
J: TRBJ1-1
V: TRBV20-1
size: .
CDR3: CSARAPGGKGDTEAFF
DNA: TGCAGTGCTAGAGCCCCCGGGGGGAAGGGGGACACTGAAGCTTTCTTT

D: .
J: TRBJ2-7
V: TRBV7-2
size: .
CDR3: CASSLGVQGPLHEQYF
DNA: TGTGCCAGCAGCTTAGGTGTGCAGGGGCCTCTCCACGAGCAGTACTTC

D: .
J: TRBJ2-7
V: TRBV10-3
size: .
CDR3: CAISEGGTTSYEQYF
DNA: TGTGCCATCAGTGAAGGTGGGACAACTTCCTACGAGCAGTACTTC

D: TRBD1
J: TRBJ2-1
V: TRBV12-3/TRBV12-4
size: .
CDR3: CASSYLRTGPNEQFF
DNA: TGTGCCAGCAGTTACTTGCGGACAGGGCCCAATGAGCAGTTCTTC

D: TRBD1
J: TRBJ1-2
V: TRBV6-2/TRBV6-3
size: .
CDR3: CASQFMGQGPSISGYTF
DNA: TGTGCCAGCCAATTTATGGGACAGGGACCCTCCATCTCTGGCTACACCTTC

D: .
J: TRBJ2-5
V: TRBV5-1
size: many
CDR3: CASSLGATQETQYF
DNA: TGCGCCAGCAGCTTGGGGGCTACCCAAGAGACCCAGTACTTC

D: .
J: TRBJ1-2
V: TRBV4-2
size: .
CDR3: CASSQGKGNYGYTF
DNA: TGTGCCAGCAGCCAAGGGAAGGGTAACTATGGCTACACCTTC

D: .
J: TRBJ2-7
V: TRBV5-1
size: .
CDR3: CASSLETGNEQYF
DNA: TGCGCCAGCAGCTTGGAGACAGGAAACGAGCAGTACTTC

D: TRBD2
J: TRBJ2-3
V: TRBV25-1
size: few
CDR3: CASSSMGSGRGDTQYF
DNA: TGTGCCAGCAGCTCCATGGGTAGCGGGAGGGGAGATACGCAGTATTTT

D: .
J: TRBJ1-6
V: TRBV6-5
size: .
CDR3: CASREGRGVSSPLHF
DNA: TGTGCCAGCAGAGAAGGGCGAGGGGTTAGTTCACCCCTCCACTTT

D: TRBD2
J: TRBJ2-3
V: TRBV4-3
size: .
CDR3: CASSQDPLAAQYF
DNA: TGCGCCAGCAGCCAAGATCCACTAGCGGCGCAGTATTTT

D: .
J: TRBJ1-6
V: TRBV2
size: .
CDR3: CASFTNRDSPLHF
DNA: TGTGCCAGCTTTACCAACAGGGATTCACCCCTCCACTTT

D: TRBD2
J: TRBJ2-5
V: TRBV7-6
size: .
CDR3: CASSQLAPSGRETQYF
DNA: TGCGCCAGCAGCCAACTAGCGCCGTCGGGTCGGGAGACCCAGTACTTC

D: TRBD1
J: TRBJ1-2
V: TRBV6-6
size: few
CDR3: CATSQGDGYTF
DNA: TGTGCCACCTCACAGGGGGATGGCTACACCTTC

D: .
J: TRBJ1-4
V: TRBV10-3
size: .
CDR3: CAVGGEKLFF
DNA: TGTGCCGTCGGGGGGGAAAAACTGTTTTTT

D: .
J: TRBJ2-3
V: TRBV29-1
size: .
CDR3: CSVEDGQRPITDTQYF
DNA: TGCAGCGTTGAAGACGGACAGCGTCCCATCACAGATACGCAGTATTTT

D: TRBD2
J: TRBJ2-3
V: TRBV10-3
size: .
CDR3: CAIGLAGGTDTQYF
DNA: TGTGCCATCGGACTAGCGGGAGGCACAGATACGCAGTATTTT

D: .
J: TRBJ1-4
V: TRBV4-3
size: .
CDR3: CASSQDTGVEKLFF
DNA: TGCGCCAGCAGCCAGGACACAGGTGTAGAAAAACTGTTTTTT

D: .
J: TRBJ2-7
V: TRBV6-2/TRBV6-3
size: .
CDR3: CASSQRQVYEQYF
DNA: TGTGCCAGCAGCCAAAGACAAGTCTACGAGCAGTACTTC

D: .
J: TRBJ1-1
V: TRBV19
size: .
CDR3: CASERVGTEAFF
DNA: TGTGCCAGTGAGCGGGTTGGGACTGAAGCTTTCTTT

D: TRBD2
J: TRBJ2-1
V: TRBV5-1
size: once
CDR3: CASSLSGWTSGGDEQFF
DNA: TGCGCCAGCAGCTTGTCAGGATGGACTAGCGGGGGAGATGAGCAGTTCTTC

D: TRBD2
J: TRBJ2-7
V: TRBV20-1
size: .
CDR3: CSAKTSLASYEQYF
DNA: TGCAGTGCTAAGACTAGCTTGGCCTCCTACGAGCAGTACTTC

D: .
J: TRBJ2-5
V: TRBV20-1
size: .
CDR3: CSAPTEYQETQYF
DNA: TGCAGTGCCCCGACAGAGTACCAAGAGACCCAGTACTTC

D: TRBD2
J: TRBJ2-3
V: TRBV20-1
size: .
CDR3: CSKAGGTDTQYF
DNA: TGCAGTAAAGCGGGAGGGACAGATACGCAGTATTTT

D: TRBD2
J: TRBJ2-5
V: TRBV27
size: .
CDR3: CASRVRLAGEETQYF
DNA: TGTGCCAGCAGAGTACGACTAGCGGGGGAAGAGACCCAGTACTTC

D: .
J: TRBJ2-2
V: TRBV3-1
size: .
CDR3: CASNNRGGTGELFF
DNA: TGTGCCAGCAACAACAGGGGAGGCACCGGGGAGCTGTTTTTT

D: .
J: TRBJ2-7
V: TRBV28
size: .
CDR3: CASSRPGLQGGEQYF
DNA: TGTGCCAGCAGTCGACCCGGGCTACAGGGAGGCGAGCAGTACTTC

D: TRBD2
J: TRBJ2-7
V: TRBV2
size: few
CDR3: CASSPTSGRWYEQYF
DNA: TGTGCCAGCAGTCCTACTAGCGGGAGATGGTACGAGCAGTACTTC

D: TRBD1
J: TRBJ2-7
V: TRBV4-2
size: .
CDR3: CASSQGTGMYEQYF
DNA: TGTGCCAGCAGCCAAGGGACAGGGATGTACGAGCAGTACTTC

D: TRBD2
J: TRBJ2-3
V: TRBV7-2
size: .
CDR3: CASRSRVGSGGTDTQYF
DNA: TGTGCCAGCCGATCCCGTGTTGGAAGCGGGGGCACAGATACGCAGTATTTT

D: .
J: TRBJ2-5
V: TRBV12-3/TRBV12-4
size: .
CDR3: CASSLDRIRPQYF
DNA: TGTGCCAGCAGTTTAGACCGCATCCGGCCCCAGTACTTC

D: .
J: TRBJ1-1
V: TRBV5-1
size: .
CDR3: CASSSGMNTEAFF
DNA: TGCGCCAGCAGCTCAGGGATGAACACTGAAGCTTTCTTT

D: TRBD1
J: TRBJ2-1
V: TRBV12-3/TRBV12-4
size: .
CDR3: CASSRTGPSSYNEQFF
DNA: TGTGCCAGCAGTCGGACAGGTCCAAGCTCCTACAATGAGCAGTTCTTC

D: .
J: TRBJ2-1
V: TRBV20-1
size: .
CDR3: CSAKGLYNEQFF
DNA: TGCAGTGCTAAGGGGTTATACAATGAGCAGTTCTTC

D: .
J: TRBJ1-1
V: TRBV4-2
size: .
CDR3: CASSQGRREAFF
DNA: TGTGCCAGCAGCCAAGGACGGCGTGAAGCTTTCTTT

D: .
J: TRBJ1-2
V: TRBV4-1
size: .
CDR3: CASSVPGPQEGYTF
DNA: TGCGCCAGCAGCGTGCCGGGTCCTCAGGAAGGCTACACCTTC

D: .
J: TRBJ1-2
V: TRBV5-4
size: .
CDR3: CASSLEVTGYTF
DNA: TGTGCCAGCAGCTTGGAGGTTACTGGCTACACCTTC